Each of the 25 T cell receptor beta chains below was sequenced from the same sample in a study of T-cell memory formation after mild COVID-19 (dated by TCRdb to the early 2020s). Library preparation used 5' RACE. Data came from an Illumina NovaSeq 6000. The public reads were reprocessed in TCRdb via fastp at Q25 and MiXCR, keeping in-frame beta chains. Each record represents a unique CDR3 protein, reported with the most common genes and DNA among its rows. The sample data list hundreds of thousands of distinct CDR3 sequences, and around 27% of these were observed just once. Roughly 13% of the sample lies in the top ten. The source material was PBMCs or a T cell subset sorted from them (not recorded which). These TCRs come from an adult woman who had mild COVID-19 (a few samples of this study predate the infection). The sample titles of this study are shuffled in the database, so cell type and time point are left out; the donor was told from shared clones.

There are a few counts of this clonotype. The chain carries TRBV11-2 and TRBJ2-2; the D gene could be TRBD1 or TRBD2 (6 bases each). With 1 base removed from V and 7 bases from J, the gap between germline ends came to 16 bases. The germline gives CDR1 SGHAT, CDR2 FQNNGV. This CDR3 region has 16 residues. The chain's CDR3 is CASSLVGRGRNGELFF. CDR3 nucleotide sequence: TGTGCCAGCAGCTTAGTTGGCCGGGGGCGTAACGGGGAGCTGTTTTTT.

The V and J genes are TRBV15 and TRBJ2-3, with 11 bases lining up with TRBD2. This CDR3 has 17 residues. After removal of 0 bases from V and 3 bases from J, the junction contained 5 bases not matched to a gene. The V gene's germline CDR1 is LNHNV and CDR2 YYDKDF (reference sequence). CDR3 residues: CATSRDWIAGGTDTQYF. The CDR3 bases are TGTGCCACCAGCAGAGATTGGATAGCGGGGGGGACAGATACGCAGTATTTT.

The rearrangement uses TRBV5-1 and TRBJ2-1, with 8 bases lining up with TRBD2. The CDR3 totals 15 residues. Germline V gives CDR1 SGHRS, CDR2 YFSETQ. V shed 3 bases and J 7 bases; nucleotides not matched to a gene: 9. This chain's CDR3 is CASSWNWRGVNEQFF. The DNA of the CDR3 is TGCGCCAGCAGCTGGAATTGGCGGGGGGTGAATGAGCAGTTCTTC.

The rearrangement uses TRBV27 and TRBJ1-1; D gene unclear. V lost 3 bases and J 1 base, leaving 15 bases between the germline ends. The CDR3 extends over 16 amino acids. Germline CDR1 is MNHEY and CDR2 is SMNVEV (reference sequence). DNA for the CDR3: TGTGCCAGCAGTTTTTCCCCCCGGGGAAAGAACACTGAAGCTTTCTTT. This gives the protein CASSFSPRGKNTEAFF.

In its sample, this clonotype was seen a few times. V gene TRBV3-1 combines with J gene TRBJ2-3; D assignment may be TRBD1 or TRBD2 (5 bases each). This CDR3 region has 11 residues. Trimming shortened V by 1 base and J by 10 bases, and 6 bases separated the two germline ends. CDR1 is LGHDT and CDR2 is YNNKEL in the germline V gene (reference sequence). CDR3 loop: CASSQVGAQYF. The CDR3, as DNA: TGTGCCAGCAGCCAAGTGGGGGCGCAGTATTTT.

This chain connects TRBV20-1 to TRBJ2-7; the match to TRBD2 covers 10 bases. Germline V gene data show CDR1 as DFQATT and CDR2 as SNEGSKA (reference sequence). The CDR3 spans 14 residues. The ends lost 3 bases at V and 5 bases at J; junction bases unmatched: 7. This chain's CDR3 is CSASKLAGVNEQYF. The CDR3 DNA reads as TGCAGTGCTAGTAAGCTAGCGGGAGTAAACGAGCAGTACTTC.

The chain links TRBV12-5 to TRBJ1-1, with D possibly matching TRBD1 (5 bases). The germline V gene encodes CDR1 LGHNT and CDR2 FRNRAP. The V end lost 4 bases, the J end lost 4 bases, and 7 bases lay between the germline ends. There are 12 residues in the CDR3. The CDR3 sequence is CASGSGLTEAFF. CDR3 bases: TGTGCTAGTGGTTCGGGGCTCACTGAAGCTTTCTTT.

The chain combines TRBV7-9 with TRBJ1-5; 7 nucleotides agree with TRBD1. Germline V gene sequence: CDR1 SEHNR, CDR2 FQNEAQ (reference sequence). With 0 bases clipped from V and 4 bases from J, the junction kept 0 bases outside the gene matches. The CDR3 covers 14 residues. CDR3 amino acids: CASSLATGNQPQHF. CDR3 DNA sequence: TGTGCCAGCAGCTTAGCGACAGGGAATCAGCCCCAGCATTTT.

The CDR3 is CASSLDPSRVYEQYF. The CDR3 DNA follows: TGTGCCAGCAGCTTAGACCCTAGCCGCGTCTACGAGCAGTACTTC. The chain couples TRBV11-2 to TRBJ2-7; D is possibly TRBD2 (5 bases). The ends were cut back, 0 bases at V and 3 bases at J, with 12 bases in the middle. Germline-derived CDR1 and CDR2 are SGHAT and FQNNGV. The CDR3 covers 15 residues.

The chain has TRBV5-4 and TRBJ2-5, with D maybe TRBD2 (5 bases). CDR3 size: 13 residues. V was trimmed by 8 bases and J by 5 bases, leaving 16 bases between them. Germline CDR1 SGHNT, CDR2 YYREEE (reference sequence). The chain's CDR3 is CASTWGAEETQYF. DNA for the CDR3: TGTGCCAGTACCTGGGGAGCGGAGGAGACCCAGTACTTC.

The V call is TRBV5-5, the J call TRBJ2-1; 7 nucleotides match TRBD1. J lost 3 bases, V lost 0 bases, and 3 bases had no gene match. The CDR3 spans 15 residues. Germline V lookup: CDR1 SGHKS, CDR2 YYEKEE (reference sequence). CDR3 in amino acids: CASSLEAGGYNEQFF. The CDR3 bases are TGTGCCAGCAGCTTGGAGGCAGGGGGCTACAATGAGCAGTTCTTC.

The V gene is TRBV30, the J gene TRBJ2-7, with 7 nucleotides matching TRBD2. Unmatched junction bases numbered 13, after V lost 1 base and J lost 7 bases. This CDR3 spans 15 amino acids. CDR1 and CDR2 (germline): GTSNPN, SVGIG (reference sequence). As DNA, the CDR3 is TGTGCCTGGAGTGATCCTCGCCGGCTCGGGGGGGAGCAGTACTTC. This codes for CAWSDPRRLGGEQYF.

The sample holds one count of this clonotype. CDR3 in DNA: TGTGCCAGCAGTACCTCGCGGGGGGCCAACGAGCAGTACTTC. Amino acid sequence: CASSTSRGANEQYF. The chain links TRBV12-3 or TRBV12-4 to TRBJ2-7; TRBD2 aligns across 8 bases. V lost 5 bases, J lost 5 bases, and 8 bases stayed unmatched. The CDR3 covers 14 residues.

The table lists this clonotype with a few counts. The CDR3 here is CASSSQPGYEQYF. The CDR3, as DNA: TGTGCCAGCAGCTCGCAACCAGGGTACGAGCAGTACTTC. The V and J genes are TRBV7-2 and TRBJ2-7; D may be TRBD1 (5 bases). This CDR3 is built from 13 residues. V lost 4 bases and J lost 4, with 11 bases in between. Germline V lookup: CDR1 SGHTA, CDR2 FQGNSA.

This clonotype was detected only a few times. The chain joins TRBV6-2 or TRBV6-3 to TRBJ2-1; 10 nucleotides align to TRBD2. This CDR3 region has 16 residues. Trimming at V came to 2 bases and at J to 9 bases, leaving 10 bases not matched to a gene. Per germline, CDR1 MNHEY and CDR2 SVGEGT. In nucleotides, the CDR3 is TGTGCCAGCAGTTACCATTCAGCGGGAGGGCCCAGTGAGCAGTTCTTC. Its protein is CASSYHSAGGPSEQFF.

In its sample, this clonotype was seen a few times. The rearrangement joins TRBV4-3 to TRBJ2-7, with TRBD1 matching over 9 bases. After removal of 5 bases from V and 5 bases from J, the junction contained 13 bases not matched to a gene. The CDR3 totals 16 residues. Germline assignment: CDR1 LGHNA and CDR2 YSLEER. Written as DNA, the CDR3 is TGCGCCAGCAGCGAACTACCAGGACAGGGGACCCACGAGCAGTACTTC. It encodes CASSELPGQGTHEQYF.

The chain joins TRBV29-1 to TRBJ2-2, with 8 bases that match TRBD2. Germline CDR1 and CDR2: SQVTM and ANQGSEA. The junction had 11 bases not matched to a gene; V was cut back by 3 bases and J by 5 bases. The CDR3 is 16 amino acids. Written as DNA, the CDR3 is TGCAGCGTTGACGTCGGGAGGGCCGAGATTACCGGGGAGCTGTTTTTT. Protein product: CSVDVGRAEITGELFF.

This sequence joins TRBV12-3 or TRBV12-4 and TRBJ2-1, with D possibly TRBD2 on 6 matching bases. The germline V and J ends were trimmed by 6 bases and 10 bases, with 19 bases remaining between them. The CDR3 runs 14 residues. Here the CDR3 DNA reads TGTGCCAGCAGACTCGGGACTCACGCGGACGAGCAGTTCTTC. Its translation is CASRLGTHADEQFF.

This clonotype occurred a few times. The chain couples TRBV9 to TRBJ1-6, with D maybe TRBD1 (6 bases). CDR3 length: 16 amino acids. The V gene's germline CDR1 is SGDLS and CDR2 YYNGEE. The V end lost 3 bases, the J end lost 7 bases, and 17 bases lay between the germline ends. This chain's CDR3 is CASSALDRRGNSPLHF. CDR3 bases: TGTGCCAGCAGCGCCCTCGATCGTAGGGGGAATTCACCCCTCCACTTT.

This clonotype was seen more than once but under ten times. V and J are TRBV7-2 and TRBJ2-3; D is possibly TRBD2 (7 bases). Deletions cut 7 bases from V and 2 bases from J, with 19 bases between. Germline loops: CDR1 SGHTA, CDR2 FQGNSA. This CDR3 spans 16 amino acids. The CDR3 sequence is CASTHFWGGVTDTQYF. The CDR3 DNA follows: TGTGCCAGCACCCACTTTTGGGGGGGCGTCACAGATACGCAGTATTTT.

The chain carries TRBV12-3 or TRBV12-4 and TRBJ2-6; D is perhaps TRBD1 (6 bases). The CDR3 runs to 16 residues. V lost 4 bases and J lost 4, with 14 bases in between. CDR3 sequence reads: CASSSHTGIGANVLTF. The CDR3 nucleotides are TGTGCCAGCAGTTCCCATACAGGGATCGGGGCCAACGTCCTGACTTTC.

In DNA, the CDR3 is TGTGCCAGCAGCGATGGGACACGAACTATCTATGGCTACACCTTC. Amino acid sequence: CASSDGTRTIYGYTF. The rearrangement uses TRBV6-6 and TRBJ1-2; a weak D match, TRBD1 (6 bases). Germline V gene lookup returns CDR1 MNHNY and CDR2 SVGAGI (reference sequence). This CDR3 spans 15 amino acids. Trimming removed 6 bases from V and 4 bases from J, with 18 bases in between.

The chain's CDR3 is CAWSPGGTYEQYF. Here the CDR3 DNA reads TGTGCCTGGAGTCCAGGGGGCACCTACGAGCAGTACTTC. The rearrangement links TRBV30 to TRBJ2-7, with TRBD1 identical over 8 bases. The CDR3 extends over 13 amino acids. Germline values: CDR1 GTSNPN, CDR2 SVGIG (reference sequence). V shed 2 bases and J 2 bases; nucleotides not matched to a gene: 2.

This clonotype was counted only a few times. This rearrangement joins TRBV12-3 or TRBV12-4 to TRBJ2-1; 11 bases align to TRBD2. Trimming at V came to 7 bases and at J to 7 bases, leaving 12 bases not matched to a gene. CDR3 size: 16 residues. The CDR3 is CASTVGLAALNNEQFF. The CDR3 DNA follows: TGTGCCAGCACAGTGGGACTAGCGGCGCTTAATAATGAGCAGTTCTTC.

This clonotype showed up just a few times. The chain has TRBV5-1 and TRBJ2-7; TRBD1 matches at 7 bases. Germline loops: CDR1 SGHRS, CDR2 YFSETQ. V dropped 5 bases and J dropped 4; count of bases not matched to a gene: 12. This CDR3 comprises 15 residues. CDR3 region: CASSPGTDLSYEQYF. CDR3 coding DNA: TGCGCCAGCAGTCCCGGGACAGATTTGTCGTACGAGCAGTACTTC. Complete variable domain (other parts from reference TRBV5-1 and TRBJ2-7): KAGVTQTPRYLIKTRGQQVTLSCSPISGHRSVSWYQQTPGQGLQFLFEYFSETQRNKGNFPGRFSGRQFSNSRSEMNVSTLELGDSALYLCASSPGTDLSYEQYFGPGTRLTVT.